The present T cell receptor beta chain was sequenced within a study of blood T cells in healthy people across ages. Whole-study results and caveats: Whereas aged donors had fewer naive CD4+ cells, long-lived donors had more of them and higher diversity.

Individuals who donated were healthy Caucasians from Russia aged about 6 to 90. Of note for this clonotype: Its matching antigen is unknown.

Sample-barcoded 5' priming and a J-beta primer mix drove a second PCR of roughly 7 to 11 cycles. TCRdb processed the 5' RACE reads anew with MiXCR; each CDR3 protein has one entry. The sample shows 700,000 to 900,000 distinct CDR3 sequences, under 30% of them seen only once. CDR3 length: 14 residues. V dropped 5 bases and J dropped 8 bases, with 17 bases sitting between them. This sample also belongs to another study, concerning T cells of mothers and their children.

The specimen sequenced was blood. The chain joins TRBV12-3 or TRBV12-4 to TRBJ2-3; D is possibly TRBD1 (6 bases). This clonotype originated in a boy younger than 18 in good health. The CDR3 here is CASSISDRPGTQYF. Here the CDR3 DNA reads TGTGCCAGCAGTATCTCAGACAGGCCAGGTACGCAGTATTTT.